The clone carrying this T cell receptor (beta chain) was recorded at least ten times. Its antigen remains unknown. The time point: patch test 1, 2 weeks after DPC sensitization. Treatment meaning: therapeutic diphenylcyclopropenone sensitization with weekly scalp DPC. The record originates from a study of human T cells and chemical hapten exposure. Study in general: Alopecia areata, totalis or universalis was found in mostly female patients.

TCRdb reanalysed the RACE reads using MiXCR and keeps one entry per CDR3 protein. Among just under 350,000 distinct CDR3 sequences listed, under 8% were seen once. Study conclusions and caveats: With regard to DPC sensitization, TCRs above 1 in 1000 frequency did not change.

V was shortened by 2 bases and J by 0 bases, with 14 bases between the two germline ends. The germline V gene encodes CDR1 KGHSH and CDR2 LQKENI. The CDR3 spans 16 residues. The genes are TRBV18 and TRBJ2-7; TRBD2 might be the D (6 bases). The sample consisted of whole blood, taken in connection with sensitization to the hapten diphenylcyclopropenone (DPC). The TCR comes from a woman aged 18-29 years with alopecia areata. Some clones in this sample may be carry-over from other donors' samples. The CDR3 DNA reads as TGTGCCAGCTCACCAAACGAAGGGACTGGCTCCTACGAGCAGTACTTC. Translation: CASSPNEGTGSYEQYF.